These 14 T cell receptor beta chains were all obtained from the same sample, sequenced in a study of CD8+ T cells in alopecia areata. It was cDNA, reverse transcribed from extracted RNA, that served as the sequencing template. This table comes from immunoSEQ multiplex PCR, and its TCRdb copy is limited to in-frame clones, with some not included. Of 150,000 to 200,000 clones listed, about 60% were seen once; the top ten hold roughly 14%. The source was CD4+ T cells sorted from blood, collected at week 0. These receptors were taken from a human donor with alopecia areata.

The chain joins TRBV7-9 to TRBJ2-1; 7 nucleotides line up with TRBD2. CDR1 is SEHNR and CDR2 is FQNEAQ in the germline V gene (reference sequence). CDR3 size: 16 residues. After removal of 5 bases from V and 4 bases from J, the junction contained 11 bases not matched to a gene. The CDR3 reads CASSTTGRSGYNEQFF. CDR3 DNA: TGTGCCAGCAGCACCACCGGGAGGTCGGGGTACAATGAGCAGTTCTTC.

The chain is built from TRBV30 and TRBJ1-6, with D unresolved. The V gene lost 3 bases and the J gene lost 7 bases, with 13 bases spanning the gap. CDR1 and CDR2 (germline): GTSNPN, SVGIG (reference sequence). This CDR3 has 14 residues. In DNA, the CDR3 is TGTGCCTGGAGGTACGGACCAGGAAATTCACCCCTCCACTTT. Encoded protein: CAWRYGPGNSPLHF.

This chain joins TRBV30 and TRBJ2-7; weak D call: TRBD1 (5 bases). This CDR3 has 11 residues. V lost 8 bases and J 1 base, leaving 9 bases between the germline ends. CDR1 and CDR2 from the germline V gene are GTSNPN and SVGIG (reference sequence). In nucleotides, the CDR3 is TGTGCCAGTGGGGCATCCTACGAGCAGTACTTC. Translating gives CASGASYEQYF.

The chain employs TRBV20-1 and TRBJ2-3; no firm D call. CDR1 is DFQATT, CDR2 SNEGSKA, per germline (reference sequence). Between the trimmed V and J ends, which lost 5 bases and 1 base, there was a span of 4 bases. The CDR3 is 11 amino acids. Written as DNA, the CDR3 is TGCAGTGCTTCGCGCACAGATACGCAGTATTTT. Its protein product is CSASRTDTQYF.

As regards this clone: At one end, the junction sequence differs from germline, possibly due to a read error. V usage is TRBV7-7 and J usage is TRBJ2-5, with TRBD2 identical over 15 bases. Germline assignment: CDR1 SSHAT and CDR2 FNYEAQ (reference sequence). This CDR3 has 17 residues. CDR3 DNA sequence: TGTGCTAGCAGCCCACAGGGACTAGCGGGGGGACAAGAGACCCAGTACTTC. This codes for CASSPQGLAGGQETQYF.

This chain uses TRBV4-2 with TRBJ2-3; 7 bases line up with TRBD2. The CDR3 length is 17 residues. CDR1 is LGHNA and CDR2 is YNFKEQ in the germline V gene. With 4 bases clipped from V and 2 bases from J, the junction kept 12 bases outside the gene matches. The chain's CDR3 is CASSPMAGAGDTDTQYF. The CDR3 DNA is TGTGCCAGCAGCCCGATGGCCGGCGCGGGGGACACAGATACGCAGTATTTT.

This clone was detected only a few times. The gene calls are TRBV29-1 and TRBJ1-3; D is unclear. The V and J ends lost 5 bases and 2 bases respectively, with 10 bases between them. This CDR3 region has 13 residues. Per the germline V gene, CDR1 is SQVTM and CDR2 is ANQGSEA. The CDR3, as DNA: TGCAGCGTTTTAGGCCGAACTGGAAACACCATATATTTT. It translates to CSVLGRTGNTIYF.

The chain employs TRBV29-1 and TRBJ1-5, with 9 nucleotides matching TRBD1. V shed 6 bases, J shed 4 bases, and the junction held 7 bases outside the gene matches. The CDR3 has 14 residues. Germline-derived CDR1 and CDR2 are SQVTM and ANQGSEA. The CDR3 loop is CSVRTGAINQPQHF. CDR3 DNA: TGCAGCGTCCGGACAGGGGCAATAAATCAGCCCCAGCATTTT.

V usage is TRBV5-1 and J usage is TRBJ2-2; TRBD1 is a possible D gene (5 bases). The V and J ends lost 4 bases and 6 bases respectively, with 10 bases between them. The CDR3 sequence is 13 residues long. CDR1 and CDR2 (germline): SGHRS, YFSETQ. The CDR3 bases are TGCGCCAGCAGCCTCAGGGAAGCCGGGGAGCTGTTTTTT. Amino acids: CASSLREAGELFF.

In this sample, this clone turned up once. The V and J genes are TRBV5-1 and TRBJ1-5; D remains ambiguous. The V gene lost 2 bases and the J gene lost 3 bases, with 9 bases spanning the gap. CDR1 is SGHRS, CDR2 YFSETQ, per germline. CDR3 length: 14 amino acids. The DNA of the CDR3 is TGCGCCAGCAGCTTATCCGGGCTCAATCAGCCCCAGCATTTT. Translation gives CASSLSGLNQPQHF.

The rearrangement uses TRBV11-2 and TRBJ2-3; a weak D match, TRBD1 (6 bases). Germline loops: CDR1 SGHAT, CDR2 FQNNGV. The V end lost 3 bases, the J end lost 5 bases, and 12 bases lay between the germline ends. This CDR3 region has 14 residues. The CDR3 region has the DNA TGTGCCAGCAGCTTGACCTCCAGGGGAGATACGCAGTATTTT. Protein: CASSLTSRGDTQYF.

The V and J genes are TRBV30 and TRBJ1-1, with a possible D match to TRBD1 (5 bases). Germline CDR1 and CDR2: GTSNPN and SVGIG (reference sequence). Trimming pared 4 bases from V and 5 bases from J, leaving 11 bases between. This CDR3 has 12 amino acids. As DNA, the CDR3 is TGTGCCTGGACTGGACAACGGACTGAAGCTTTCTTT. It is translated as CAWTGQRTEAFF.

This chain links TRBV29-1 with TRBJ2-5, with TRBD2 as a possible D gene (6 bases). This CDR3 region has 14 residues. Per germline, CDR1 SQVTM and CDR2 ANQGSEA. V was trimmed by 7 bases and J by 5 bases, leaving 20 bases between them. CDR3 sequence reads: CSGGVGPTVETQYF. In DNA, the CDR3 is TGCAGCGGCGGGGTAGGGCCTACGGTGGAGACCCAGTACTTC.

This clone was observed many times. The rearrangement joins TRBV18 to TRBJ1-1; D perhaps matches TRBD1 (6 bases). The V end lost 5 bases, the J end lost 10 bases, and 17 bases lay between the germline ends. There are 13 residues in the CDR3. CDR1 and CDR2 from the germline V gene are KGHSH and LQKENI. This CDR3 reads CASSARTDLPAFF. The CDR3 nucleotides read TGTGCCAGCTCAGCTCGGACAGATCTTCCAGCTTTCTTT. The full variable domain, in which reference TRBV18 and TRBJ1-1 provide the parts outside the CDR3, is NAGVMQNPRHLVRRRGQEARLRCSPMKGHSHVYWYRQLPEEGLKFMVYLQKENIIDESGMPKERFSAEFPKEGPSILRIQQVVRGDSAAYFCASSARTDLPAFFGQGTRLTVV.